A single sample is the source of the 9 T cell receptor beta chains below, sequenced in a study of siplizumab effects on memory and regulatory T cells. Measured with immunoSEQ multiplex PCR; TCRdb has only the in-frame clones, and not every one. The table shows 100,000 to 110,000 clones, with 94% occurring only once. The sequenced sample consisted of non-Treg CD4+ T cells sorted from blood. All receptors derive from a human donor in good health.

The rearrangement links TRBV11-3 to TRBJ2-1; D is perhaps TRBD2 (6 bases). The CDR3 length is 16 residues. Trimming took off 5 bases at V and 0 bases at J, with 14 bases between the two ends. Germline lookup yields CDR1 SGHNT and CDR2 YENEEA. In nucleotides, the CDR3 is TGTGCCAGCAGCCTGGGCACCGGGAGCTCCTACAATGAGCAGTTCTTC. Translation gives CASSLGTGSSYNEQFF.

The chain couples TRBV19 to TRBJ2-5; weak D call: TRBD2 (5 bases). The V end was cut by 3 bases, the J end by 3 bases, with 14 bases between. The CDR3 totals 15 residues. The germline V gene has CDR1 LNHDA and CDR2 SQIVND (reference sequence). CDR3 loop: CASSIQAGPKETQYF. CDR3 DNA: TGTGCCAGTAGTATTCAGGCGGGTCCTAAAGAGACCCAGTACTTC.

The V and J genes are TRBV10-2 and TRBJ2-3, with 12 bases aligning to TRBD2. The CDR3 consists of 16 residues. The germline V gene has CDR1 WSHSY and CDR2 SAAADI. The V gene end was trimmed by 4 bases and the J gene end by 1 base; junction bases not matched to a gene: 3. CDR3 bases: TGCGCCAGCAGTGGCCGGACTAGCGGGGGCACAGATACGCAGTATTTT. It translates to CASSGRTSGGTDTQYF.

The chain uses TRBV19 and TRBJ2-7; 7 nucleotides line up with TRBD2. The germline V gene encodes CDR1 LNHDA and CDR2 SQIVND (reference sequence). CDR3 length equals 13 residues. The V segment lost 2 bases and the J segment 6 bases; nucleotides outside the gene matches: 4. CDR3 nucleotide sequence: TGTGCCAGTAGTATAAGGCGGGGGACCGAGCAGTACTTC. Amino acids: CASSIRRGTEQYF.

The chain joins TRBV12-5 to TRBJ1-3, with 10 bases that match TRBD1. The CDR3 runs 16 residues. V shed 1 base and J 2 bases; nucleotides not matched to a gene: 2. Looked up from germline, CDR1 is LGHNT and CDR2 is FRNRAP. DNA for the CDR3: TGTGCTAGTGGTTTGGGACAGGGGGCGGCTGGAAACACCATATATTTT. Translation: CASGLGQGAAGNTIYF. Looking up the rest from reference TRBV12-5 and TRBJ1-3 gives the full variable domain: DARVTQTPRHKVTEMGQEVTMRCQPILGHNTVFWYRQTMMQGLELLAYFRNRAPLDDSGMPKDRFSAEMPDATLATLKIQPSEPRDSAVYFCASGLGQGAAGNTIYFGEGSWLTVV.

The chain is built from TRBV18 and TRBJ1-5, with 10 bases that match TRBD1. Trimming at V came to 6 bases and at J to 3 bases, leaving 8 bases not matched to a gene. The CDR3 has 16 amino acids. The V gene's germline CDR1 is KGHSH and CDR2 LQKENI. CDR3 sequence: CASSNEDRGANQPQHF. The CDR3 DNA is TGTGCCAGCTCCAATGAGGACAGGGGGGCCAATCAGCCCCAGCATTTT. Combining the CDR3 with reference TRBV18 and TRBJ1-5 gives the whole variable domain NAGVMQNPRHLVRRRGQEARLRCSPMKGHSHVYWYRQLPEEGLKFMVYLQKENIIDESGMPKERFSAEFPKEGPSILRIQQVVRGDSAAYFCASSNEDRGANQPQHFGDGTRLSIL.

The CDR3 loop reads CASSRLSGSSYNEQFF. In DNA form, the CDR3 reads TGTGCCAGCAGCCGGCTTAGCGGGAGCTCCTACAATGAGCAGTTCTTC. The rearrangement joins TRBV11-3 to TRBJ2-1, with 9 bases fitting TRBD2. V dropped 5 bases and J dropped 0; count of bases not matched to a gene: 5. Per the germline V gene, CDR1 is SGHNT and CDR2 is YENEEA. This CDR3 spans 16 amino acids.

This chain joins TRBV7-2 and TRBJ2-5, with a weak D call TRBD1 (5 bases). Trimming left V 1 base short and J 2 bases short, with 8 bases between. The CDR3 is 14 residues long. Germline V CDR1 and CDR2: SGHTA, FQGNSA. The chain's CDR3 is CASSLDPGQETQYF. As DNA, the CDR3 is TGTGCCAGCAGCTTAGACCCAGGGCAAGAGACCCAGTACTTC. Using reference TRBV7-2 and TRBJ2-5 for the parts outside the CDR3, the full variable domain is GAGVSQSPSNKVTEKGKDVELRCDPISGHTALYWYRQSLGQGLEFLIYFQGNSAPDKSGLPSDRFSAERTGGSVSTLTIQRTQQEDSAVYLCASSLDPGQETQYFGPGTRLLVL.

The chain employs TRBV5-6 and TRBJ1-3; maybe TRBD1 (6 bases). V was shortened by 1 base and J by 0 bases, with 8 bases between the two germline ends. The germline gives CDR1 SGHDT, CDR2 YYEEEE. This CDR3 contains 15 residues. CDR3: CASSLPGVSGNTIYF. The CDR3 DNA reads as TGTGCCAGCAGCTTGCCAGGGGTCTCTGGAAACACCATATATTTT.